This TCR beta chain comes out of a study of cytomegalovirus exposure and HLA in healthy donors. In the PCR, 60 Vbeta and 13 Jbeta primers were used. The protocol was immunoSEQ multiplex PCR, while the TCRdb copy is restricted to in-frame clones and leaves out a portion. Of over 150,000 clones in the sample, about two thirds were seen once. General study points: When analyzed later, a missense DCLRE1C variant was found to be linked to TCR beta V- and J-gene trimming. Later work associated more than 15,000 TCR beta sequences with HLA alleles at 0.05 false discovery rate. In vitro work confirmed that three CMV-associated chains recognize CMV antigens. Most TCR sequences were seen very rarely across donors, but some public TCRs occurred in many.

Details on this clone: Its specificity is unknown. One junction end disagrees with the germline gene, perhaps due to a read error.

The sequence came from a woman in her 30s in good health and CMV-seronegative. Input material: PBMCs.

This CDR3 is CANSSTSGLYNEQFF. CDR3 nucleotide sequence: TGTGCCAACAGCTCGACTAGCGGACTATACAATGAGCAGTTCTTC. This chain uses TRBV7-9 with TRBJ2-1, with 9 bases identical to TRBD2. Germline V gene data show CDR1 as SEHNR and CDR2 as FQNEAQ (reference sequence). This CDR3 is 15 amino acids long.